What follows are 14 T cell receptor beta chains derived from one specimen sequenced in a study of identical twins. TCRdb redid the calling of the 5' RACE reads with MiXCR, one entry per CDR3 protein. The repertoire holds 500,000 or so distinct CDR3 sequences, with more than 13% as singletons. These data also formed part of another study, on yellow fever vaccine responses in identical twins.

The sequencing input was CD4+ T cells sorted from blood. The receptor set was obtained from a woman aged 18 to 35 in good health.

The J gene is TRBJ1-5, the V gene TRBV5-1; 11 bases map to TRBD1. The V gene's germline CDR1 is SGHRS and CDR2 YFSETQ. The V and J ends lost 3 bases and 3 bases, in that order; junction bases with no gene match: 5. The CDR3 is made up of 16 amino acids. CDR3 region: CASSSGTGGTNQPQHF. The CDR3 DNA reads TGCGCCAGCAGCTCGGGGACAGGGGGTACCAATCAGCCCCAGCATTTT.

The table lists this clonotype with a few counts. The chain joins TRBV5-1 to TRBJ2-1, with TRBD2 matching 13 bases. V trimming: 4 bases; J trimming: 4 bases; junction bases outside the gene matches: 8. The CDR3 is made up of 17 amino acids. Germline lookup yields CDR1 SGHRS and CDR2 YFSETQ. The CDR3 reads CASSTGLAGTRYNEQFF. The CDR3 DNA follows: TGCGCCAGCAGCACGGGACTAGCGGGGACAAGATACAATGAGCAGTTCTTC.

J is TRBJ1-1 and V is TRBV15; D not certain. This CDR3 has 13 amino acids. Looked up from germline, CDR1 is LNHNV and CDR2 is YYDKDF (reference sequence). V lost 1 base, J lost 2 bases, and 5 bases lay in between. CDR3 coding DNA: TGTGCCACCAGCAGAGGACACAACACTGAAGCTTTCTTT. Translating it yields CATSRGHNTEAFF.

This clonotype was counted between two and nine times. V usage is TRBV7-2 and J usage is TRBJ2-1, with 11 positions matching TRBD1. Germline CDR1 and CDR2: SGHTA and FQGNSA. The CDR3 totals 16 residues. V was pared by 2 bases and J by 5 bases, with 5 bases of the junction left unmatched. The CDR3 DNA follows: TGTGCCAGCAGCTTAAGGGGACAGGGGGTTCACAATGAGCAGTTCTTC. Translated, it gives CASSLRGQGVHNEQFF. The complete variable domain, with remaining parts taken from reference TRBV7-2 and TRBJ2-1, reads GAGVSQSPSNKVTEKGKDVELRCDPISGHTALYWYRQSLGQGLEFLIYFQGNSAPDKSGLPSDRFSAERTGGSVSTLTIQRTQQEDSAVYLCASSLRGQGVHNEQFFGPGTRLTVL.

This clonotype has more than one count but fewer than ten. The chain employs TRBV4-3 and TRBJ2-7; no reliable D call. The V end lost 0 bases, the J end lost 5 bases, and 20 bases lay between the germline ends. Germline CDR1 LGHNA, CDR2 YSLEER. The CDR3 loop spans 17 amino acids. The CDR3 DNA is TGCGCCAGCAGCCAAGATCTGGACCTCGCATTTCCCAACGAGCAGTACTTC. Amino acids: CASSQDLDLAFPNEQYF.

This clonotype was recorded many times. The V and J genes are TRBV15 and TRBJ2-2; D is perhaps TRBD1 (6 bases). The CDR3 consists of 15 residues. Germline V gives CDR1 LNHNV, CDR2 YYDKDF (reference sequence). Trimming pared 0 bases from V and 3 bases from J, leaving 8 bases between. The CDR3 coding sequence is TGTGCCACCAGCAGAGACAGGGGTGACACCGGGGAGCTGTTTTTT. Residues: CATSRDRGDTGELFF.

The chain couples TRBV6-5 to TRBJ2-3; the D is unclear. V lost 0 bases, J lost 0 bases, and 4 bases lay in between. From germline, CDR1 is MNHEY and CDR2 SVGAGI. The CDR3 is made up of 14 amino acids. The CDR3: CASSYSLSTDTQYF. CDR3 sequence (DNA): TGTGCCAGCAGTTACTCCCTGAGCACAGATACGCAGTATTTT.

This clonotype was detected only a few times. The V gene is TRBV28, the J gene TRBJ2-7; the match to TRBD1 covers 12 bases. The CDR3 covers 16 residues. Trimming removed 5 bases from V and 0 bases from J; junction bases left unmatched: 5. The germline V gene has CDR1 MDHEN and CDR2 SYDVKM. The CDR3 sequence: CASSVGTGGNSYEQYF. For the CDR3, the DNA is TGTGCCAGCAGTGTTGGGACAGGGGGCAACTCCTACGAGCAGTACTTC.

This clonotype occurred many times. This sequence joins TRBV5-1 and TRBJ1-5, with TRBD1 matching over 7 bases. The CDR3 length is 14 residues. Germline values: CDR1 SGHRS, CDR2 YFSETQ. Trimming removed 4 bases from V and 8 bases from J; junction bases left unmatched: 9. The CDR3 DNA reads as TGCGCCAGCAGCCTCCGACAGGGTATGGAGCCCCAGCATTTT. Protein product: CASSLRQGMEPQHF.

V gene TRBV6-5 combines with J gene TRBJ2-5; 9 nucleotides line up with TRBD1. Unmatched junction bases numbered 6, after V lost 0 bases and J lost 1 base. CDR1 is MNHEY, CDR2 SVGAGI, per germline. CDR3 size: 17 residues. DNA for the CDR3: TGTGCCAGCAGTTACTCTCCGACAGGGGGTGGCCAAGAGACCCAGTACTTC. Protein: CASSYSPTGGGQETQYF.

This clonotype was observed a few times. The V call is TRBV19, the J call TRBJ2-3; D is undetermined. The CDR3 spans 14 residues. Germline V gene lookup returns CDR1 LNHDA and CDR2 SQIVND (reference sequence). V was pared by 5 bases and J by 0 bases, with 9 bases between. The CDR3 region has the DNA TGTGCCAGTAGTGCTGTCTCTAGCACAGATACGCAGTATTTT. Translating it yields CASSAVSSTDTQYF. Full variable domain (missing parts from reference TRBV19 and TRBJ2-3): DGGITQSPKYLFRKEGQNVTLSCEQNLNHDAMYWYRQDPGQGLRLIYYSQIVNDFQKGDIAEGYSVSREKKESFPLTVTSAQKNPTAFYLCASSAVSSTDTQYFGPGTRLTVL.

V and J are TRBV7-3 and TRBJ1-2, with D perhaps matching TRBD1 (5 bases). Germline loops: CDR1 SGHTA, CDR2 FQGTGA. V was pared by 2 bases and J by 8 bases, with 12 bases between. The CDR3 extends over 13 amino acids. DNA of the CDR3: TGTGCCAGCAGCTTACGGCAGGGTGGCGGCTACACCTTC. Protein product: CASSLRQGGGYTF.

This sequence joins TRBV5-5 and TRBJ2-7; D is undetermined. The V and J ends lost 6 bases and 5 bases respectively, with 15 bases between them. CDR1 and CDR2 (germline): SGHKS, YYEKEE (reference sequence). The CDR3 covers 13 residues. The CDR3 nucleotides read TGTGCCAGCAACTCCCAACTGAGAGACGAGCAGTACTTC. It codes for CASNSQLRDEQYF.

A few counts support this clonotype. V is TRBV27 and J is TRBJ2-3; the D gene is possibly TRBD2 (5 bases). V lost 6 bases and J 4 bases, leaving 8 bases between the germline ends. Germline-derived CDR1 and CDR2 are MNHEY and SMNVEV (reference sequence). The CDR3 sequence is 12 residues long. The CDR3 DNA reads TGTGCCAGCAGATCGGGATCAGATACGCAGTATTTT. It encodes CASRSGSDTQYF.